The clone carrying this T cell receptor beta chain was recorded at least ten times. The antigen is undetermined. The data stem from a study of CD8 T cells in ankylosing spondylitis. Overall study results and limits: Blood from ankylosing spondylitis patients appeared to carry a characteristic roughly 8-variant TCR beta motif. Disease-associated clonotypes exhibited CD8+ identity and were relatively infrequent in peripheral blood. Disease-linked clones were reportedly significantly enriched in matched ankylosing spondylitis synovial fluid.

By quantitative 5'-RACE with molecular barcodes, the TCR beta libraries were made. TCRdb called the 5' RACE reads again in MiXCR, with one record for every CDR3 protein. The sample gives 100,000 to 150,000 distinct CDR3 sequences, approximately 15% of which show up once; 3% is in the top ten. V lost 1 base to trimming and J lost 4 bases, with 7 bases between them. The CDR3 consists of 14 residues. The V gene's germline CDR1 is SGHDN and CDR2 FVKESK. The receptor comes from a female donor with ankylosing spondylitis or in good health (not recorded which). The source material was blood, either unsorted or a sorted T cell fraction (not recorded which). The rearrangement uses TRBV14 and TRBJ2-2; D perhaps matches TRBD2 (5 bases). The CDR3 DNA sequence: TGTGCCAGCAGCCAAGCCGGGATCACCGGGGAGCTGTTTTTT. Protein: CASSQAGITGELFF.